Here is one T cell receptor (beta chain) with its context. Germline CDR1 is SGDLS and CDR2 is YYNGEE. V was pared by 1 base and J by 3 bases, with 9 bases of the junction left unmatched. The CDR3 totals 16 residues. These data are taken from a study of blood T cell repertoires in COVID-19. For the study at large: From T cells, B-cell-depleted T cells, or PBMCs came the material, which was cDNA or gDNA.

The study recruited people aged about 18 to 90 years across about two dozen US areas. How the authors handled the data: Amplification of reference gene primers provided the estimated nucleated cell counts. The repertoire was sequenced with immunoSEQ multiplex PCR; TCRdb's copy has only in-frame clones and lacks some. The DNA was the basis for D and trimming; V, J and clone size are from that table. The sample holds around 140,000 clones, just over 85% seen once. This TCR came from a man between 45 and 60 years old who had recovered from COVID-19. Sequencing used PBMCs or T cells enriched from blood (not recorded which). The V gene is TRBV9, the J gene TRBJ1-2; 7 nucleotides align to TRBD1. The CDR3 nucleotides read TGTGCCAGCAGCGTAAAAGGGACAGTCGATTACTATGGCTACACCTTC. It translates to CASSVKGTVDYYGYTF.